The sequence of this TCR beta chain was determined in a study of blood T cells in healthy people across ages. Study-wide results and limits: Naive T cell percentage by flow cytometry tracked strongly with beta diversity.

A second PCR, run for about 7 to 11 cycles, used a sample-barcoded 5' primer plus a J-beta primer mix. TCRdb redid the calling of the 5' RACE reads with MiXCR, one entry per CDR3 protein. The sample records hundreds of thousands of distinct CDR3 sequences, approximately 50% being singletons. Total RNA extracted from each sample amounted to at least 6 micrograms. Germline CDR1 is MNHNY and CDR2 is SVGAGI (reference sequence). V was clipped by 6 bases and J by 5 bases; unmatched bases: 6. The CDR3 spans 14 residues. This clonotype was detected only once. The antigen remains unidentified. What was sequenced was blood. The TCR sequence derives from a man aged 60 to 69 in good health. The V call is TRBV6-6, the J call TRBJ2-5; 10 bases align to TRBD2. CDR3 amino acids: CASSQRGGVETQYF. CDR3 bases: TGTGCCAGCAGCCAGCGGGGGGGCGTGGAGACCCAGTACTTC.